This TCR beta chain derives from a study of long-term antiretroviral therapy in people with HIV. After removal of 1 base from V and 7 bases from J, the junction contained 5 bases not matched to a gene. The germline V gene has CDR1 LGHNA and CDR2 YSLEER. CDR3 size: 17 residues. Sequencing used immunoSEQ v3.0 at survey level. Produced via immunoSEQ multiplex PCR; TCRdb's table is partial and in-frame only. The sample shows over 30,000 clones, about 70% of them seen only once. The chain combines TRBV4-3 with TRBJ2-1, with TRBD2 identical over 15 bases. This TCR came from a middle-aged man with HIV. Sequencing was performed on unsorted PBMCs, taken 3 years after starting antiretroviral therapy. DNA for the CDR3: TGCGCCAGCAGCCAAGCGCAAGGGACTAGCGGGAGGAATGAGCAGTTCTTC. Translated, it gives CASSQAQGTSGRNEQFF.